This TCR beta chain is drawn from a study of blood T cells in healthy people across ages. Alongside a J-beta primer mix, a sample-barcoded 5' primer served in a second PCR lasting roughly 6 to 12 cycles. TCRdb fed the 5' RACE reads into MiXCR, producing one record per CDR3 protein. The sample includes approximately 690,000 distinct CDR3 sequences, 40% to 45% seen only once; the top ten take around 30%. In its sample, this clonotype was seen a few times. This CDR3 region has 16 residues. CDR1 and CDR2 from the germline V gene are MNHNS and SASEGT. Unmatched junction bases numbered 7, after V lost 3 bases and J lost 3 bases.

This chain links TRBV6-1 with TRBJ2-7; 11 nucleotides match TRBD1. The sequence was collected from a man aged 80 or over in good health. Sequences were obtained from blood. CDR3 bases: TGTGCCAGCAGTGAGGCTGGGACAGGGGGGGACTACGAGCAGTACTTC. Amino acids: CASSEAGTGGDYEQYF.